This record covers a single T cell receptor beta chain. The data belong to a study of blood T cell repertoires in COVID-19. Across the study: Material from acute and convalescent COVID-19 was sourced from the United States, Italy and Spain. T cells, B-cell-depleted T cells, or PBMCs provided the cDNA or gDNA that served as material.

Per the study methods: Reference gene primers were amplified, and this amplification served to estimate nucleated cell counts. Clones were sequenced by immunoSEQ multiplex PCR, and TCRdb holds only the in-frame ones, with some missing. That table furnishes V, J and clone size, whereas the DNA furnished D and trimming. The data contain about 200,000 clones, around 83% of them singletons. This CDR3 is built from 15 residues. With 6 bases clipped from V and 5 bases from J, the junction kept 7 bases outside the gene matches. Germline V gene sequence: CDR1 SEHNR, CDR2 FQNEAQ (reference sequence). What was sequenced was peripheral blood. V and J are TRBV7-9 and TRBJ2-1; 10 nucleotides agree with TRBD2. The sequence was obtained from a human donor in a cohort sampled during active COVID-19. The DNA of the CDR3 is TGTGCCAGCAGTCCAACTAGCGGGGTTAACAATGAGCAGTTCTTC. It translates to CASSPTSGVNNEQFF.